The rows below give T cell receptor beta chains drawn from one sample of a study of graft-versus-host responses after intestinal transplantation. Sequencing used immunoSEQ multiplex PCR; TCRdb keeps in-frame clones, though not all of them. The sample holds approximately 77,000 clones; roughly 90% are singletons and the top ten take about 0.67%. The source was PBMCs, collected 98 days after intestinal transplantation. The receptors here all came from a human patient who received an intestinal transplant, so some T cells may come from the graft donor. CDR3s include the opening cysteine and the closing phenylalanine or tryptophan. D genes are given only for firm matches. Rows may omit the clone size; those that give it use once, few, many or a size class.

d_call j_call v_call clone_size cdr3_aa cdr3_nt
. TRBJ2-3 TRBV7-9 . CASSFPPGGTDTQYF TGTGCCAGCAGCTTCCCTCCGGGGGGCACAGATACGCAGTATTTT
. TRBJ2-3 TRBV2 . CASRDLEIFTDTQYF TGTGCCAGCAGAGACCTAGAAATATTTACAGATACGCAGTATTTT
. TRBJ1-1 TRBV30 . CAWSVRRGSEAFF TGTGCCTGGAGTGTACGCAGGGGCTCTGAAGCTTTCTTT
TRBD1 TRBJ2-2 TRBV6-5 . CASSYRTGGGTGELFF TGTGCCAGCAGTTACAGGACAGGGGGAGGAACCGGGGAGCTGTTTTTT
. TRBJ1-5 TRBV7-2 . CASSSYSNQPQHF TGTGCCAGCAGCTCTTATAGCAATCAGCCCCAGCATTTT
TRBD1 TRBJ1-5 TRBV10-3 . CAISPGQGFNQPQHF TGTGCCATCAGCCCGGGACAGGGGTTCAATCAGCCCCAGCATTTT
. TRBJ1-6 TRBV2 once CASSDRQGMTPLHF TGTGCCAGCAGTGACAGGCAGGGTATGACACCCCTCCACTTT
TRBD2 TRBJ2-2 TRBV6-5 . CASSYSPGGTGELFF TGTGCCAGCAGTTACTCCCCCGGGGGGACCGGGGAGCTGTTTTTT
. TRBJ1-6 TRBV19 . CASRTGREPLHF TGTGCCAGTAGGACCGGTCGGGAACCCCTCCACTTT
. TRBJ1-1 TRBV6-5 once CATSGTDYTEAFF TGTGCCACCTCCGGGACGGACTACACTGAAGCTTTCTTT
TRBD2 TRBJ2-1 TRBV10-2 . CASTASGTSVRDEQFF TGCGCCAGCACCGCCTCCGGGACTAGCGTCAGGGATGAGCAGTTCTTC
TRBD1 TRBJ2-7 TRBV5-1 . CASSLKGQPQGEQYF TGCGCCAGCAGCTTAAAGGGACAGCCCCAGGGGGAGCAGTACTTC
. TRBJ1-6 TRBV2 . CASSAGPPLHF TGTGCCAGCAGTGCGGGACCTCCCCTCCACTTT
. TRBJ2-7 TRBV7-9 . CASSLAGRDGYEQYF TGTGCCAGCAGCTTAGCGGGCAGGGACGGGTACGAGCAGTACTTC
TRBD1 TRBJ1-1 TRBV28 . CASMRGLGEAFF TGTGCCAGCATGAGGGGGCTGGGTGAAGCTTTCTTT
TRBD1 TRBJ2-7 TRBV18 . CASSPQDRISYEQYF TGTGCCAGCTCACCCCAGGACAGGATCTCCTACGAGCAGTACTTC
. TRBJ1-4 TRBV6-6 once CASSYSGQDEKLFF TGTGCCAGCAGTTACTCGGGTCAAGATGAAAAACTGTTTTTT
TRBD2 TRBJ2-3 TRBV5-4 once CASSLGGRDTDTQYF TGTGCCAGCAGCTTAGGCGGGAGGGACACAGATACGCAGTATTTT
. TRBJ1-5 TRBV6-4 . CASSDAGNQPQHF TGTGCCAGCAGTGACGCGGGGAATCAGCCCCAGCATTTT
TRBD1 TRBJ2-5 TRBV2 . CASQGEETQYF TGTGCCAGCCAGGGGGAAGAGACCCAGTACTTC
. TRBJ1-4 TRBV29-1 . CSVELGGNNEKLFF TGCAGCGTTGAATTGGGAGGTAATAATGAAAAACTGTTTTTT
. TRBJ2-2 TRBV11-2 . CASSRTAGELFF TGTGCCAGCAGCCGGACAGCCGGGGAGCTGTTTTTT
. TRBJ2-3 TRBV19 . CASSLPSGGTDTQYF TGTGCCAGTAGCTTACCTTCAGGGGGCACAGATACGCAGTATTTT
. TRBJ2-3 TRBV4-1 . CASSQVSSGGSTDTQYF TGCGCCAGCAGCCAAGTGTCTTCGGGCGGTAGCACAGATACGCAGTATTTT
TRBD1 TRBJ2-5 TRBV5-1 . CASRQGQETQYF TGCGCCAGCCGACAGGGTCAAGAGACCCAGTACTTC
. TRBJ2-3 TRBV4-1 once CASSPGSVSDTQYF TGCGCCAGCAGCCCAGGGAGCGTTTCAGATACGCAGTATTTT
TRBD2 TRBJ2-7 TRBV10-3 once CASDPGLAGEGYEQYF TGTGCCAGCGATCCGGGACTAGCGGGGGAGGGCTACGAGCAGTACTTC
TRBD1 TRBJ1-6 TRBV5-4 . CASSLEGGVLNSPLHF TGTGCCAGCAGCTTGGAAGGGGGCGTACTAAATTCACCCCTCCACTTT
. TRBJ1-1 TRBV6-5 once CASSPTESAEAFF TGTGCCAGCAGTCCGACGGAGAGCGCTGAAGCTTTCTTT
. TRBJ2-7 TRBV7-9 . CASSPRVAHYEQYF TGTGCCAGCAGCCCTCGGGTAGCGCACTACGAGCAGTACTTC
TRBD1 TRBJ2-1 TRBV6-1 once CASSVYSRGHGEQFF TGTGCCAGCAGTGTATACTCCAGGGGGCACGGAGAGCAGTTCTTC
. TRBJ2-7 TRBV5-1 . CASSLADGLRVGEQYF TGCGCCAGCAGCTTGGCCGACGGTCTAAGGGTCGGCGAGCAGTACTTC
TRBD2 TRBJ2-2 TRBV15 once CATSRDPSGRETGELFF TGTGCCACCAGCAGAGACCCTAGCGGGAGAGAGACCGGGGAGCTGTTTTTT
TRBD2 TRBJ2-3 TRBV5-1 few CASSMGEGGLAGADTQYF TGCGCCAGCAGCATGGGGGAAGGGGGACTAGCGGGAGCAGATACGCAGTATTTT
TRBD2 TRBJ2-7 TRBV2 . CASRSAGLFLSF TGTGCCAGCAGGTCAGCGGGACTATTCCTCTCCTTC
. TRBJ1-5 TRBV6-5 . CASSYLDISPQHF TGTGCCAGCAGTTACTTGGACATCTCGCCCCAGCATTTT
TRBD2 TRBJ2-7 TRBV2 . CASSVPSGGQIYEQYF TGTGCCAGCAGTGTACCTAGCGGGGGCCAAATCTACGAGCAGTACTTC
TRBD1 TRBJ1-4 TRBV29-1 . CSAPGQGLGEGEKLFF TGCAGCGCCCCGGGACAGGGGTTGGGGGAGGGTGAAAAACTGTTTTTT
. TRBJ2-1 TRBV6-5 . CASCSGGARDEQFF TGTGCCAGTTGTTCCGGAGGGGCAAGAGATGAGCAGTTCTTC
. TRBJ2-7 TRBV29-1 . CSVSYGSSYEQYF TGCAGCGTGAGTTACGGGAGCTCCTACGAGCAGTACTTC
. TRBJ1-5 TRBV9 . CASSVGMNQPQHF TGTGCCAGCAGCGTAGGGATGAATCAGCCCCAGCATTTT
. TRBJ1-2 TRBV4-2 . CASSQDNYYGYTF TGTGCCAGCAGCCAAGACAACTACTATGGCTACACCTTC
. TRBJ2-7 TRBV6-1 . CASSAVRALEQYF TGTGCCAGCAGCGCCGTAAGGGCCCTCGAGCAGTACTTC
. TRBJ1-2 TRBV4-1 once CASSQDGYTF TGTGCCAGCAGCCAAGATGGCTACACCTTC
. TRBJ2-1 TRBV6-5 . CASTALCDEQFF TGTGCCAGCACCGCCCTTTGCGATGAGCAGTTCTTC
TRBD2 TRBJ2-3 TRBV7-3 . CASSSSGSLADTQYF TGTGCCAGCAGCTCTAGCGGGAGCCTCGCAGATACGCAGTATTTT
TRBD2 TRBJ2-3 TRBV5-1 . CASSLGLAGAPSTDTQYF TGCGCCAGCAGCTTGGGCCTAGCGGGGGCTCCTAGCACAGATACGCAGTATTTT
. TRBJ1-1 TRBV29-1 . CSVDEGVGAPEAFF TGCAGCGTTGACGAGGGTGTGGGGGCGCCTGAAGCTTTCTTT
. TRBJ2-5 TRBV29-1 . CSVWGQGIVETQYF TGCAGCGTTTGGGGTCAGGGAATTGTGGAGACCCAGTACTTC
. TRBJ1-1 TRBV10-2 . CASSESLRRTEAFF TGCGCCAGCAGTGAGTCCCTCAGGAGGACTGAAGCTTTCTTT
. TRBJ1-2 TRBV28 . CASSLRGGYGYTF TGTGCCAGCAGTTTGAGGGGCGGCTATGGCTACACCTTC
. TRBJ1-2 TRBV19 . CASSLQVPGFGYTF TGTGCCAGTAGCTTGCAGGTACCGGGATTTGGCTACACCTTC
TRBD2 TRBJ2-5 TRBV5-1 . CASRVAGVQETQYF TGCGCCAGCAGGGTAGCGGGGGTTCAAGAGACCCAGTACTTC
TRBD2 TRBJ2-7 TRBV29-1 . CSVETFTSGRLHEQYF TGCAGCGTTGAAACCTTTACTAGCGGGAGGCTCCACGAGCAGTACTTC
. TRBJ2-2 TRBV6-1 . CASSPWKGVAGELFF TGTGCCAGCAGTCCATGGAAAGGAGTGGCCGGGGAGCTGTTTTTT
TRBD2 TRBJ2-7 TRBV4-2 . CASSSTLAGEEQYF TGTGCCAGCAGCTCCACTCTAGCGGGGGAAGAGCAGTACTTC
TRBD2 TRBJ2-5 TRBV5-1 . CASSLAEGAGGQETQYF TGCGCCAGCAGCTTGGCCGAAGGGGCGGGGGGGCAAGAGACCCAGTACTTC
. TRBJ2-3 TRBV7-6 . CASSLSGGRGTDTQYF TGTGCCAGCAGCCTATCTGGGGGCCGTGGCACAGATACGCAGTATTTT
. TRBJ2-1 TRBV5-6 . CASSSDTNEQFF TGTGCCAGCAGCTCTGACACGAATGAGCAGTTCTTC
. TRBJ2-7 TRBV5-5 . CASSWWGSYEQYF TGTGCCAGCAGCTGGTGGGGCTCTTACGAGCAGTACTTC